A single sample is the source of the 7 T cell receptor beta chains below, sequenced in a study of cytomegalovirus exposure and HLA in healthy donors. 60 Vbeta and 13 Jbeta primers were used in PCR. TCRdb's table, derived via immunoSEQ multiplex PCR, lists solely in-frame clones and lacks some. The sample shows fewer than 200,000 clones, roughly 71% of them seen only once. Sequencing was done on a sample of PBMCs. Receptors were obtained from a girl aged 10 to 17 in good health and CMV-seronegative.

In its sample, this clone was seen once. The V call is TRBV9, the J call TRBJ1-5; D is perhaps TRBD1 (6 bases). Per germline, CDR1 SGDLS and CDR2 YYNGEE. Deletions cut 0 bases from V and 5 bases from J, with 12 bases between. This CDR3 is built from 15 residues. The CDR3 loop reads CASSVGPDRDQPQHF. The CDR3 nucleotides read TGTGCCAGCAGCGTAGGGCCGGACAGAGATCAGCCCCAGCATTTT.

V gene TRBV5-1 combines with J gene TRBJ1-4, with D hard to call. The CDR3 is 15 residues long. The V end lost 0 bases, the J end lost 7 bases, and 13 bases lay between the germline ends. CDR1 and CDR2 from the germline V gene are SGHRS and YFSETQ. DNA for the CDR3: TGCGCCAGCAGCTTGGACAGCCCGGCCCTTGAAAAACTGTTTTTT. It yields the protein CASSLDSPALEKLFF. The variable domain in full, completed from reference TRBV5-1 and TRBJ1-4, reads KAGVTQTPRYLIKTRGQQVTLSCSPISGHRSVSWYQQTPGQGLQFLFEYFSETQRNKGNFPGRFSGRQFSNSRSEMNVSTLELGDSALYLCASSLDSPALEKLFFGSGTQLSVL.

The rearrangement joins TRBV5-8 to TRBJ1-1; 9 bases map to TRBD1. CDR1 is SGHTS and CDR2 is YDEGEE in the germline V gene. The CDR3 sequence is 13 residues long. V was clipped by 7 bases and J by 13 bases; unmatched bases: 14. This CDR3 reads CASSLGQGLTDFF. The CDR3 region has the DNA TGTGCCAGCTCCTTAGGACAGGGGTTAACAGATTTCTTT.

Only one count was recorded for this clone. The V call is TRBV6-1, the J call TRBJ2-5, with D unclear. CDR3 length: 13 residues. V dropped 2 bases and J dropped 4 bases, with 8 bases sitting between them. Germline V lookup: CDR1 MNHNS, CDR2 SASEGT. This chain's CDR3 is CASSESPRETQYF. Here the CDR3 DNA reads TGTGCCAGCAGTGAAAGCCCCCGAGAGACCCAGTACTTC.

This chain joins TRBV5-1 and TRBJ1-4; 10 bases are shared with TRBD1. CDR1 SGHRS and CDR2 YFSETQ come from the germline V gene. V lost 4 bases and J lost 7; bases outside the gene matches: 7. This CDR3 is built from 15 residues. CDR3 region: CASSREWTGGEKLFF. CDR3 sequence (DNA): TGCGCCAGCAGCCGAGAATGGACAGGGGGTGAAAAACTGTTTTTT.

This clone was seen a handful of times. At one of its ends the junction is not consistent with the germline gene, which may arise from a read error. V gene TRBV4-1 combines with J gene TRBJ2-3, with 7 bases identical to TRBD2. CDR3 length equals 14 residues. In germline, CDR1 is MGHRA, CDR2 YSYEKL. The DNA of the CDR3 is TGCGCCAGCAGCCTGGTCGTTAGCGGGTCCCATGGGGATTTT. Amino acids: CASSLVVSGSHGDF.

The sample holds a few counts of this clone. The J gene is TRBJ1-3, the V gene TRBV7-3, with a possible D match to TRBD1 (5 bases). The length of the CDR3 is 12 residues. Germline values: CDR1 SGHTA, CDR2 FQGTGA. V was pared by 3 bases and J by 9 bases, with 9 bases between. In nucleotides, the CDR3 is TGTGCCAGCAGCTTCCCGGGGGGCACCATATATTTT. This sequence encodes CASSFPGGTIYF.